This entry features one TCR beta chain sequence. Its antigen is as yet unknown. This entry is derived from a study of a mutant IDH1 vaccine in newly diagnosed glioma. The wider study: Commencement of vaccination occurred 4-6 weeks following radiotherapy alone, or concurrently with temozolomide cycles.

The CDR3 sequence is 15 residues long. The repertoire was sequenced with immunoSEQ multiplex PCR; TCRdb's copy has only in-frame clones and lacks some. The repertoire has 45,000 to 65,000 clones, roughly 91% of them found once; the top ten carry approximately 2.5%. This sample's time point: week 11, during vaccination. In every dose of vaccine, 300 ug of mutant IDH1 20-mer peptide was given alongside topical imiquimod. V and J are TRBV21-1 and TRBJ1-1. TRBV21-1 is termed a pseudogene. This TCR was sampled from a man between 45 and 60 years old with glioma. Sequencing was performed on PBMCs, taken from a glioma patient whose treatment included an IDH1 peptide vaccine. This chain's CDR3 is CARALAGSENTEAFF. CDR3 bases: TGTGCGCGGGCCCTGGCAGGGTCGGAGAACACTGAAGCTTTCTTT.